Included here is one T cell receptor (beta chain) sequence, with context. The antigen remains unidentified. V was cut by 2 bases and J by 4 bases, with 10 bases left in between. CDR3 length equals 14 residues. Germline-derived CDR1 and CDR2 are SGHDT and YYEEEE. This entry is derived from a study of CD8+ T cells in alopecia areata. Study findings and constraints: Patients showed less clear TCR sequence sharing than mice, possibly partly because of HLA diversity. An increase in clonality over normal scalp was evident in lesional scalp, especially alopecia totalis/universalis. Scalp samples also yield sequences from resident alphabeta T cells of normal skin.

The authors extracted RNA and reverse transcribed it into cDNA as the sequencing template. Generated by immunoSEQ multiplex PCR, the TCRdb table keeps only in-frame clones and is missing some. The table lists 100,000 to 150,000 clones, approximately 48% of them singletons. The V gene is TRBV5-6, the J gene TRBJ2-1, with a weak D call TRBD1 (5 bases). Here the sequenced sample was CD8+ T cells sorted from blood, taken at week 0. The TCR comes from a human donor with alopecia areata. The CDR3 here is CASSLGATYNEQFF. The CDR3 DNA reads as TGTGCCAGCAGCTTAGGGGCTACGTACAATGAGCAGTTCTTC. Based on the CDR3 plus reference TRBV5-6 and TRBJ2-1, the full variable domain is DAGVTQSPTHLIKTRGQQVTLRCSPKSGHDTVSWYQQALGQGPQFIFQYYEEEERQRGNFPDRFSGHQFPNYSSELNVNALLLGDSALYLCASSLGATYNEQFFGPGTRLTVL.